This paragraph covers one T cell receptor (beta chain) sequence. Its target is unknown. The source of the sample is a study of CD8 T cells in ankylosing spondylitis. Regarding the study as a whole: Made up of under ten highly homologous variants, a TCR beta motif appeared characteristic of ankylosing spondylitis blood.

V gave up 4 bases and J gave up 3 bases, with 19 bases separating them. The CDR3 loop spans 16 amino acids. Germline lookup yields CDR1 LGHNA and CDR2 YNFKEQ. Quantitative 5'-RACE with molecular barcodes generated TCR beta libraries. TCRdb recomputed calls from the 5' RACE reads with MiXCR, one row per CDR3 protein. The top ten clones hold approximately 40% of a sample with 220,000 or so distinct CDR3 sequences, around 19% of them seen once. The J gene is TRBJ2-7, the V gene TRBV4-2; a weak D match, TRBD2 (6 bases). Sequences were obtained from blood, either unsorted or a sorted T cell fraction (not recorded which). The TCR originated in a male donor with ankylosing spondylitis. The CDR3 loop is CASSRQWGEEGYEQYF. Written as DNA, the CDR3 is TGTGCCAGCAGCCGCCAGTGGGGGGAGGAGGGCTACGAGCAGTACTTC.